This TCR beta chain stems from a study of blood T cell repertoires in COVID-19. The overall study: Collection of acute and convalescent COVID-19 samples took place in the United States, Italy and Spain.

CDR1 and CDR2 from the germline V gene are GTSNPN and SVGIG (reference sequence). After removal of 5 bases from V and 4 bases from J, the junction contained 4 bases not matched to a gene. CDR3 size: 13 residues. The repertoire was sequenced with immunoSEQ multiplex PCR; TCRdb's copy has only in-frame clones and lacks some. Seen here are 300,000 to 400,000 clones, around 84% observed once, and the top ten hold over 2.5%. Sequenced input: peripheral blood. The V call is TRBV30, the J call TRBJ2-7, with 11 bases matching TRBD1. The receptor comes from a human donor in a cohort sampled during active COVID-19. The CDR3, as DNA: TGTGCCTGGCGGACAGGGGGCATTTACGAGCAGTACTTC. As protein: CAWRTGGIYEQYF.